Here is one TCR beta chain with its context. This clonotype was counted once. No cognate antigen has been identified for it. Per-nucleotide qualities are absent, and no much larger clonotype sits a single base away. A solitary read yields weak support. From the cysteine up to the phenylalanine, the CDR3 has a length of 17 residues. The CDR3 DNA has 51 bases and is translated from base 1. V is cut by 7 bases and J by 1 base, and the space between the germline ends is 22 bases. The germline V gene encodes CDR1 MNHNS and CDR2 SASEGT. RNA was extracted using the RNeasy kit, and roughly 0.5 to 1 ug of the RNA was reverse transcribed with random hexamers. TCR beta CDR3 regions were amplified with the immunoSEQ multiplex PCR assay covering 54 Vbeta and 13 Jbeta segments. PCR amplification bias was corrected by using a synthetic template baseline for primer optimization and computational correction. The published analysis was carried out like this. Only productive sequences were kept, with reads annotated to V, D and J genes according to IMGT and analyzed in immunoSEQ Analyzer. Clonality was computed as one minus Shannon entropy normalized by log2 of the number of productive unique sequences. Public and private clones were assessed among the 100 most prevalent clones of each patient and control. Clones were defined as Susac-specific if absent from the healthy and MS cohorts, from 900 to 1,300 published viral clones and from other ImmuneACCESS disease sequences. Through fastp at Q25 and MiXCR, TCRdb rebuilt clones from the public reads, retaining in-frame beta chains. Here each entry gathers all rows of one CDR3 protein and keeps the most common genes and DNA. The V and J calls were not made by the authors but by TCRdb's processing. This sample has approximately 220,000 distinct CDR3 sequences in its table, and 80% to 95% of those were observed once. Clones ranked in the top ten supply less than 0.15% of the sample.

Peripheral blood CD8+ and CD4+ T cells from healthy donors, Susac syndrome patients and multiple sclerosis patients were profiled using high-throughput TCR beta sequencing. Treatment-naive patients with stable or active relapsing-remitting disease fulfilling revised McDonald criteria were used as multiple sclerosis controls. CD8+ TEMRA cells were enriched by FACS, while bulk CD8+ and CD4+ T cells were purified by magnetic negative isolation. Blood was drawn into EDTA tubes, processed within 24 hours, and PBMCs were isolated by density gradient centrifugation. PBMCs intended for TCR sequencing were cryopreserved in liquid nitrogen and were subsequently thawed in a 37 degrees C water bath. A purity of at least 90% was achieved for sorted or isolated CD4+, CD8+ and CD8+ TEMRA cells. This sample was included in a study of CD8 T cells in Susac syndrome (dated by TCRdb to 2018 to 2020). Context from the whole study: The study used repertoire sequencing to test whether antigen drove CD8+ T cell activation and differentiation in Susac syndrome. Clonality of the CD8+ T cell repertoire was compared between about a dozen healthy donors, about 14 Susac syndrome patients and roughly 15 multiple sclerosis patients.

Summary of the overall study and its limitations: The number of individuals in the TCR sequencing and HLA analysis was acknowledged as relatively small.

The material sequenced was CD8+ T cells from PBMCs. Recombination linked TRBV6-1 to TRBJ1-2; the D gene is perhaps TRBD1, on 5 matching bases. This TCR was recovered from a human donor with multiple sclerosis. CDR3 reads: CASTSSRDQWINYGYTF. At the DNA level, the sequence is TGTGCCAGCACCTCATCTCGGGACCAATGGATTAACTATGGCTACACCTTC.